This is a list of T cell receptor beta chains from one sample in a study of T cells of healthy individuals. TCRdb called the 5' RACE reads again in MiXCR, with one record for every CDR3 protein. The sample has fewer than 90,000 distinct CDR3 sequences, more than 5% seen once. Receptors were obtained from a female donor in good health. Each CDR3 is given with its conserved first and last residue. D genes are given only for firm matches. A row's size may be missing; if present it is once, few, many or a size class.

d_gene	v_gene	abundance	j_gene	CDR3nt	CDR3aa
NA	TRBV12-3/TRBV12-4	many	TRBJ2-7	TGTGCCAGCAGTTTAGGTGGTCCCTACGAGCAGTACTTC	CASSLGGPYEQYF
NA	TRBV12-3/TRBV12-4	few	TRBJ1-1	TGTGCCAGCAACACGGGATATGGGGGGGAAGCTTTCTTT	CASNTGYGGEAFF
NA	TRBV18	many	TRBJ2-7	TGTGCCAGCTCACCAGGCAGGGACTACGAGCAGTACTTC	CASSPGRDYEQYF
NA	TRBV20-1	many	TRBJ1-1	TGCAGTGCTAAGCTAGGCCCAAACACTGAAGCTTTCTTT	CSAKLGPNTEAFF
NA	TRBV12-3/TRBV12-4	many	TRBJ2-3	TGTGCCAGCAGTTTCTGGAATGGGCAATTT	CASSFWNGQF
NA	TRBV29-1	many	TRBJ1-5	TGCAGCGTCTTGACAGGATTCAATCAGCCCCAGCATTTT	CSVLTGFNQPQHF
TRBD1	TRBV5-1	few	TRBJ2-1	TGCGCCAGCAGCTTGACGGGACAGGGGTACAATGAGCAGTTCTTC	CASSLTGQGYNEQFF
TRBD2	TRBV11-2	many	TRBJ2-3	TGTGCCAGCAGCTCCCCCGGACTAGCGGCCTCCACAGATACGCAGTATTTT	CASSSPGLAASTDTQYF
NA	TRBV7-9	many	TRBJ1-1	TGTGCCAGCAGCTTAGAGCTGGGGGAAGCTTTCTTT	CASSLELGEAFF
NA	TRBV6-1	many	TRBJ2-7	TGTGCCAGCAGTGACCCCACGGGGGTCTTCGAGCAGTACTTC	CASSDPTGVFEQYF
NA	TRBV7-7	NA	TRBJ2-1	TGTGCTAGCAGCTTAGGGGAGGGGGGCCATGAGCAGTTCTTC	CASSLGEGGHEQFF
NA	TRBV4-2	NA	TRBJ1-1	TGTGCCAGCAGCCAAGATACGGGGAGGAGCTCCTTT	CASSQDTGRSSF
TRBD1	TRBV18	many	TRBJ2-5	TGTGCCAGCTCACCACCGGACAGGGTCGGAGAGACCCAGTACTTC	CASSPPDRVGETQYF
NA	TRBV4-1	NA	TRBJ1-5	TGCGCCAGCAGCTACCAGGAGAACAATCAGCCCCAGCATTTT	CASSYQENNQPQHF
NA	TRBV29-1	many	TRBJ2-1	TGCAGCGGTATGGGTGGCGTTGGGGACCTTTGGGACAATGAGCAGTTCTTC	CSGMGGVGDLWDNEQFF
TRBD1	TRBV28	few	TRBJ1-5	TGTGCCAGCAGCCTAGACAGGGTAAAATTGGAGCCCCAGCATTTT	CASSLDRVKLEPQHF
TRBD1	TRBV25-1	many	TRBJ1-1	TGTGCCAGCAGGCGACAGGGGGTTGATGAAGCTTTCTTT	CASRRQGVDEAFF
NA	TRBV11-2	many	TRBJ2-1	TGTGCCAGCACCGACAGGACTTACAATGAGCAGTTCTTC	CASTDRTYNEQFF
NA	TRBV29-1	many	TRBJ1-2	TGCAGCGTTGCACCAAGAGCTAACTATGGCTACACCTTC	CSVAPRANYGYTF
TRBD2	TRBV5-1	few	TRBJ2-3	TGCGCCAGCAGCTTGCGTCGCGCGGGAGGACCAGATACGCAGTATTTT	CASSLRRAGGPDTQYF
NA	TRBV28	NA	TRBJ1-2	TGTGCCAGCAGTCGAGCTTCTGCGGGGAGGGACTCTGGCTACACCTTC	CASSRASAGRDSGYTF
NA	TRBV7-9	few	TRBJ1-2	TGTGCCAGCAGCTTAGTGGGGAAGGATGGCTACACCTTC	CASSLVGKDGYTF
TRBD1	TRBV2	many	TRBJ1-1	TGTGCCAGTGAACAGGGGGCCGGCACTGAAGCTTTCTTT	CASEQGAGTEAFF
NA	TRBV7-2	NA	TRBJ1-5	TGTGCCAGCAGCTTCGGGGGCCAGCCCCAGCATTTT	CASSFGGQPQHF
TRBD2	TRBV19	few	TRBJ2-1	TGTGCCAGTAGTCATCAGCGGGGACACAATGAGCAGTTCTTC	CASSHQRGHNEQFF
NA	TRBV5-1	NA	TRBJ1-1	TGCGCCAGCAGCGCGCCCCCCGACACTGAAGCTTTCTTT	CASSAPPDTEAFF
NA	TRBV28	many	TRBJ2-7	TGTGCCAGCAGTTCACTGGGAGCCCTCGCCTACGAGCAGTACTTC	CASSSLGALAYEQYF
NA	TRBV4-1	few	TRBJ2-3	TGCGCCAGCAGCCCCCGTTCGTTTAGAATGAGCACAGATACGCAGTATTTT	CASSPRSFRMSTDTQYF
TRBD2	TRBV10-3	many	TRBJ2-3	TGTGCCTCCCGGACTAGCGGTTCCACAAGCACAGATACGCAGTATTTT	CASRTSGSTSTDTQYF
NA	TRBV4-3	many	TRBJ2-3	TGCGCCAGCAGCCAAGATCAGACGGGAGTGGCAGATACGCAGTATTTT	CASSQDQTGVADTQYF
NA	TRBV7-2	NA	TRBJ2-3	TGTGCCAGCAGCCGATCTGCGTCTAGACTGCTCGGAGGGGATACGCAGTATTTT	CASSRSASRLLGGDTQYF
TRBD1	TRBV18	few	TRBJ2-5	TGTGCCAGCTCACCGCCCCAGGGGGCCGGAGAGACCCAGTACTTC	CASSPPQGAGETQYF
NA	TRBV5-5	NA	TRBJ1-1	TGTGCCAGCAGCTTGGTAGGGAGTAACACTGAAGCTTTCTTT	CASSLVGSNTEAFF
TRBD2	TRBV10-3	many	TRBJ2-1	TGTGCCATAGGGGGGACTAGTCTCGATGAGCAGTTCTTC	CAIGGTSLDEQFF
NA	TRBV10-3	many	TRBJ2-7	TGTGCCATCAGCCGGGATCTAAGCTCCTACGAGCAGTACTTC	CAISRDLSSYEQYF
TRBD2	TRBV4-1	many	TRBJ2-1	TGCGCCAGCAGCCAAGTCCTCGGGACTAGCGGATACAATGAGCAGTTCTTC	CASSQVLGTSGYNEQFF
NA	TRBV4-3	many	TRBJ2-5	TGCGCCAGCAGCCAAGATTTCCGTCCGACAGCAGAGACCCAGTACTTC	CASSQDFRPTAETQYF
TRBD2	TRBV6-2/TRBV6-3	many	TRBJ2-1	TGTGCCAGCAGACCGACTAGCGGGAGGGCCGGTGAGCAGTTCTTC	CASRPTSGRAGEQFF
TRBD2	TRBV14	few	TRBJ2-1	TGTGCCAGCAGCCGGGGCGGGAGTGAGAATGAGCAGTTCTTC	CASSRGGSENEQFF
TRBD2	TRBV6-6	few	TRBJ2-1	TGTGCCAGCAGTTACGGAGTAGCGGGAGACGGCGAGCAGTTCTTC	CASSYGVAGDGEQFF
NA	TRBV11-2	many	TRBJ1-4	TGTGCCAGCAGCTTATCCCGCGTGCTCAATGAAAAACTGTTTTTT	CASSLSRVLNEKLFF
TRBD2	TRBV28	many	TRBJ2-1	TGTGCCAGCAGTTCCCGGGGGTCTAGCGGGATCGCCCTGGGGTACAATGAGCAGTTCTTC	CASSSRGSSGIALGYNEQFF
TRBD1	TRBV20-1	NA	TRBJ1-2	TGCAGTGCTAGGGGGACAGGGGAAGGCTACACCTTC	CSARGTGEGYTF
NA	TRBV5-1	many	TRBJ2-3	TGCGCCAGCAGCTTGGTAGGTCCGAATACGCAGTATTTT	CASSLVGPNTQYF
TRBD2	TRBV6-2/TRBV6-3	many	TRBJ2-1	TGTGCCAGCAGTTACGCCTTGGCTAGCGGACAGCAGTTCTTC	CASSYALASGQQFF
TRBD1	TRBV7-9	many	TRBJ2-1	TGTGCCAGCAGCCCACCGCAGGGGGTGTACAATGAGCAGTTCTTC	CASSPPQGVYNEQFF
NA	TRBV5-1	many	TRBJ1-2	TGCGCCAGCAGCTTGTCCTTCCTACAGCCCGGCTACACCTTC	CASSLSFLQPGYTF
TRBD2	TRBV19	many	TRBJ2-1	TGTGCCAGTAGTATTTCGGGGACTAGCGCGTCAAATGAGCAGTTCTTC	CASSISGTSASNEQFF
NA	TRBV7-2	many	TRBJ1-3	TGTGCCAGCAGCTTATCGGAGGGGCGCTTTGGAAACACCATATATTTT	CASSLSEGRFGNTIYF
NA	TRBV24-1	many	TRBJ2-5	TGTGCCACCAGTGATACGGGTGTTTCCCGGGAGACCCAGTACTTC	CATSDTGVSRETQYF
TRBD2	TRBV7-2	few	TRBJ2-7	TGTGCCAGCAGCGGTCGGACTAGCTACGAGCAGTACTTC	CASSGRTSYEQYF
NA	TRBV15	many	TRBJ1-1	TGTGCCACCAGCCTTCAAAGGCAGAACACTGAAGCTTTCTTT	CATSLQRQNTEAFF
NA	TRBV12-3/TRBV12-4	few	TRBJ1-5	TGTGCCAGCAGTTTACAGTCCAATCAGCCCCAGCATTTT	CASSLQSNQPQHF
TRBD1	TRBV19	few	TRBJ1-5	TGTGCCAGTAGTAACGGATGGACAGGGGGGAAGGAGCCCCAGCATTTT	CASSNGWTGGKEPQHF
NA	TRBV2	NA	TRBJ1-6	TGTGCCAGCAGCTATGACAGAGTAAATTCACCCCTCCACTTT	CASSYDRVNSPLHF
NA	TRBV5-1	few	TRBJ2-1	TGCGCCAGCAGCTTGCGTCAGGGATACGAGCAGTTCTTC	CASSLRQGYEQFF
TRBD2	TRBV29-1	many	TRBJ2-7	TGCAGCGTTGAAGAGGGAACTAGCGGGAACGAGCAGTACTTC	CSVEEGTSGNEQYF
TRBD2	TRBV6-6	many	TRBJ2-1	TGTGCCAGCAGACCTCAGCGGGGGAGGAATGAGCAGTTCTTC	CASRPQRGRNEQFF
NA	TRBV20-1	NA	TRBJ2-2	TGCAGTGCTAGAGCTAGGCTAGCGTCGACCGGGGAGCTGTTTTTT	CSARARLASTGELFF